The TCR beta chain described here comes from a study of CD8+CD57+ T cells in acquired aplastic anemia (dated by TCRdb to the late 2010s). About the study as a whole: On average, sorted CD4+ and CD8+ cells yielded around 3.4 ug of extracted DNA, with a range of roughly 0.17 to 30 ug. For healthy donor samples, the average read count was about 10 million for CD4+ cells and roughly 11 million for CD8+ cells. Beyond this particular receptor, the publication reports: Around 31 CD8+ CDR3 sequences were shared between patients and controls but appeared highly expressed in patients and within their immunodominant clones. CD8+ Simpson's diversity did not differ significantly between patients and healthy controls (P=0.060).

This clonotype came up many times. What antigen it recognizes has not been identified. The record has no base qualities; no much larger clone is one base away. The CDR3 contains 15 residues, cysteine and phenylalanine counted. The entry retains the CDR3 DNA only, 45 bases that are in frame from base 1. The germline V gene yields SGHRS for CDR1 and YFSETQ for CDR2. Here V drops 4 bases and J drops 6 bases, and the junction holds 7 bases not matched to any gene. TCR repertoires of sorted CD4+ and CD8+ blood T cells from severe aplastic anemia patients and healthy subjects were deep-sequenced in the study. Ficoll-Paque density gradient centrifugation was used to isolate peripheral blood mononuclear cells. CD4+ and CD8+ T cells were sorted by FACS or magnetic beads before DNA extraction. Profiling of TCR beta VDJ combinations and CDR3 sequences used genomic DNA as the template. An Illumina HiSeq 2000 was the platform used for TCR repertoire sequencing. Processing in the source paper ran as follows. Repertoire assessment relied on Simpson's diversity index, CDR3 size and DJ length profiles, and TRBV/TRBJ rearrangement plots. The immunodominant clone was defined as the most abundant DNA sequence in deep sequencing data. CDR3 amino acid sequences were checked for sharing between subjects and were compared against published repertoires and the VDJdb database. The public sequencing data were trimmed at Q25 with fastp and processed into clonotypes with MiXCR by TCRdb, which kept only in-frame beta chains. Merged by CDR3 protein, the rows form single entries marked with the most common genes and DNA. In this record, the V and J calls reflect TCRdb's handling and not the investigators' own analysis. The sample includes roughly 420,000 distinct CDR3 sequences, with about 70% observed a single time. The top ten clones comprise approximately 3.9% of the sample.

The chain couples TRBV5-1 to TRBJ1-2; TRBD1 fits 12 bases in the junction. The sequenced material came from sorted CD4+, CD8+, or CD8+CD57+ T cells (not recorded which) from PBMCs. The sequence was obtained from a human donor in good health, serving as a control. The DNA is TGCGCCAGCAGCCTAGGGACAGGGGGCGCGGATGGCTACACCTTC. Its protein is CASSLGTGGADGYTF.